Listed below are T cell receptor beta chains from one sample, sequenced in a study of shared clonotypes between healthy human individuals. TCRdb's table, derived via immunoSEQ multiplex PCR, lists solely in-frame clones and lacks some. This repertoire shows roughly 2.1 million clones, approximately 94% found once; its top ten account for 1.5% to 2%. The sample was naive CD8+ T cells from PBMCs. Source of these receptors: a man younger than 30 in good health. Some clones in this sample may be carry-over from other donors' samples. The CDR3 runs from the conserved cysteine through the conserved F or W. The D gene is left open where the match is weak. Where a row states a size, it is once, few, many or the class of an expanded clone; other rows omit it.

d_call,v_call,clone_size,j_call,cdr3_nt,cdr3_aa
.,TRBV28,.,TRBJ1-2,TGTGCCAGCACCCCGGCAGACCAGGAGGGCTACACCTTC,CASTPADQEGYTF
.,TRBV6-5,.,TRBJ2-7,TGTGCCAGCAGTTACTCGAGCTGGGGGGCCTACGAGCAGTACTTC,CASSYSSWGAYEQYF
.,TRBV19,.,TRBJ1-1,TGTGCCAGTAGTATAGAACACAGGGTGAACACTGAAGCTTTCTTT,CASSIEHRVNTEAFF
TRBD1,TRBV14,.,TRBJ1-2,TGTGCCAGCAGCCAAGGGACAGGCTGGTATGGCTACACCTTC,CASSQGTGWYGYTF
TRBD1,TRBV7-8,.,TRBJ1-4,TGTGCCAGCAGCACCGACAGGGTTAATGAAAAACTGTTTTTT,CASSTDRVNEKLFF
.,TRBV27,.,TRBJ1-2,TGTGCCAGCAGTCCCAAATACGGACAGCTGTATGGCTACACCTTC,CASSPKYGQLYGYTF
TRBD1,TRBV7-6,once,TRBJ1-2,TGTGCCAGCAGCCCGCGACAGGGGGGATACTATGGCTACACCTTC,CASSPRQGGYYGYTF
.,TRBV29-1,.,TRBJ2-2,TGCAGCGTCAGGCACGGGGAGCTGTTTTTT,CSVRHGELFF
.,TRBV2,.,TRBJ2-7,TGTGCCAGCAGTGATCCGGGCCGGACTGCCTACGAGCAGTACTTC,CASSDPGRTAYEQYF
TRBD1,TRBV9,.,TRBJ2-1,TGTGCCAGCAGCGTAGCTGGGACAGGCTACAATGAGCAGTTCTTC,CASSVAGTGYNEQFF
.,TRBV14,.,TRBJ1-2,TGTGCCAGCAGCCAAGGACAGGACTTCGGCTATGGCTACACCTTC,CASSQGQDFGYGYTF
.,TRBV11-2,.,TRBJ1-1,TGTGCCAGCAGCTTAGCCAGTAGGAACACTGAAGCTTTCTTT,CASSLASRNTEAFF
.,TRBV2,.,TRBJ2-5,TGTGCCAGCAGTGAAAGGGCTCGAGAGACCCAGTACTTC,CASSERARETQYF
.,TRBV7-2,.,TRBJ2-7,TGTGCCAGCAGCTTAGCCCCTGGCGAGCAGTACTTC,CASSLAPGEQYF
.,TRBV4-3,.,TRBJ2-1,TGCGCCAGCAGCCAAGATCCCGCAGCCTACAATGAGCAGTTCTTC,CASSQDPAAYNEQFF
TRBD1,TRBV2,once,TRBJ2-3,TGTGCCAGCAGAGGCGGACAGGGCACTTATCCAGATACGCAGTATTTT,CASRGGQGTYPDTQYF
TRBD1,TRBV27,.,TRBJ1-2,TGTGCCAGCAGTTCAACCCCCGGGACAGTTAATTGGAACTATGGCTACACCTTC,CASSSTPGTVNWNYGYTF
.,TRBV27,once,TRBJ2-7,TGTGCCAGCAGTTATCTCGGGGGATCCTACGAGCAGTACTTC,CASSYLGGSYEQYF
TRBD1,TRBV7-6,.,TRBJ2-7,TGTGCCAGCAGCGACAGGGGAGTGGAAGAGCAGTACTTC,CASSDRGVEEQYF
.,TRBV13,.,TRBJ1-2,TGTGCCAGCAGCTCCAGGACTGCCTATGGCTACACCTTC,CASSSRTAYGYTF
.,TRBV2,.,TRBJ1-3,TGTGCCAGCAGTTTCCGGACGGAGGGCTCTGGAAACACCATATATTTT,CASSFRTEGSGNTIYF
TRBD1,TRBV9,.,TRBJ2-7,TGTGCCAGCAGCGCAGGGACAGCCTACGAGCAGTACTTC,CASSAGTAYEQYF
TRBD1,TRBV29-1,.,TRBJ2-7,TGCAGCGTCGTCGAGCAGGACAGGAACTACGAGCAGTACTTC,CSVVEQDRNYEQYF
TRBD1,TRBV28,.,TRBJ1-1,TGTGCCAGCAGCAGACGACAGGGAGGAAGGAACACTGAAGCTTTCTTT,CASSRRQGGRNTEAFF
TRBD1,TRBV7-9,.,TRBJ2-3,TGTGCCAGCAGCTTAGACAGGGGGCTGAACACAGATACGCAGTATTTT,CASSLDRGLNTDTQYF
.,TRBV27,.,TRBJ2-1,TGTGCCAGCACTAGTCTCTTACCGAGCTCCTACAATGAGCAGTTCTTC,CASTSLLPSSYNEQFF
TRBD2,TRBV5-6,.,TRBJ2-1,TGTGCCAGCAGCTTCGGGACTAGCGGACTTAGAGAGCAGTTCTTC,CASSFGTSGLREQFF
TRBD2,TRBV19,.,TRBJ2-5,TGTGCCAGTAGTATTCCGAGCGGGGATCAAGAGACCCAGTACTTC,CASSIPSGDQETQYF
.,TRBV7-9,.,TRBJ2-1,TGTGCCAGCAGCTCCTTTACTCGAGATGTGGACAATGAGCAGTTCTTC,CASSSFTRDVDNEQFF
TRBD1,TRBV28,.,TRBJ1-1,TGTGCCAGCAGTTTGACCCGGACAGGCACTGAAGCTTTCTTT,CASSLTRTGTEAFF
.,TRBV9,.,TRBJ2-7,TGTGCCAGCAGCGTAGCAGGGGGAGGGCCCTACGAGCAGTACTTC,CASSVAGGGPYEQYF
.,TRBV4-1,.,TRBJ1-2,TGCGCCAGCAGCCGAGAAGCCTCGGGCATCCCCTTCTATGGCTACACCTTC,CASSREASGIPFYGYTF
.,TRBV27,.,TRBJ2-1,TGTGCCAGCTCCTCCACGCGGTGGAATGAGCAGTTCTTC,CASSSTRWNEQFF
.,TRBV5-4,.,TRBJ2-7,TGTGCCAGCAGCTTAGGTATCGGCGGGGCCTACGAGCAGTACTTC,CASSLGIGGAYEQYF
.,TRBV6-5,.,TRBJ2-2,TGTGCCAGCAGTTACGGCAGGGGGAACACCGGGGAGCTGTTTTTT,CASSYGRGNTGELFF
.,TRBV4-1,.,TRBJ1-5,TGCGCCAGCAGCCACGGACAGCCAAATCAGCCCCAGCATTTT,CASSHGQPNQPQHF
.,TRBV7-8,once,TRBJ1-2,TGTGCCAGCAGCCAAACAGCAGCTAAGTATGGCTACACCTTC,CASSQTAAKYGYTF
TRBD1,TRBV6-5,.,TRBJ2-7,TGTGCCAGCAGTTACTCGCGGACAGGGGGCCACGAGCAGTACTTC,CASSYSRTGGHEQYF
.,TRBV27,.,TRBJ1-1,TGTGCCAGCAGTTTATGGGGCTCCAGGGTAAACACTGAAGCTTTCTTT,CASSLWGSRVNTEAFF
.,TRBV6-5,.,TRBJ2-2,TGTGCCAGCAGTTACTCGGTCGGAGCCGGGGAGCTGTTTTTT,CASSYSVGAGELFF
TRBD2,TRBV29-1,.,TRBJ2-7,TGCAGCGTTGAGGGACTAGCGGGGACCTACGAGCAGTACTTC,CSVEGLAGTYEQYF
TRBD1,TRBV25-1,.,TRBJ2-4,TGTGCCAGCAGTGAATACAGGGGGGCCAAAAACATTCAGTACTTC,CASSEYRGAKNIQYF
TRBD2,TRBV9,.,TRBJ2-7,TGTGCCAGCAGCCCACACCCCCGTGCTAGCGGCTACGAGCAGTACTTC,CASSPHPRASGYEQYF
.,TRBV7-2,.,TRBJ1-5,TGTGCCAGCAGCTTACGAGGGGCAGATCAGCCCCAGCATTTT,CASSLRGADQPQHF
.,TRBV28,.,TRBJ1-5,TGTGCCAGCAGTATGACAGGCCGTAATCAGCCCCAGCATTTT,CASSMTGRNQPQHF
.,TRBV28,.,TRBJ1-5,TGTGCCAGCAGTTTTTTACCGGGAAATCAGCCCCAGCATTTT,CASSFLPGNQPQHF